The 27 T cell receptor beta chains below all came from one sample that was sequenced in a study of blood T cell repertoires in COVID-19. Clones were sequenced by immunoSEQ multiplex PCR, and TCRdb holds only the in-frame ones, with some missing. The sample lists roughly 330,000 clones; just over 85% were seen once. The sample consisted of PBMCs or T cells enriched from blood (not recorded which). All receptors derive from a woman aged 18-29 years who had recovered from COVID-19.

J is TRBJ1-3 and V is TRBV3-1 (or the pseudogene TRBV3-2); tentatively, D is TRBD1 (5 bases). CDR1 is LGHDT and CDR2 is YNNKEL in the germline V gene (reference sequence). V lost 0 bases, J lost 7 bases, and 16 bases lay in between. The CDR3 runs to 16 residues. The CDR3 nucleotides are TGTGCCAGCAGCCAAGATGGCCTAAGGGGAAGGAACACCATATATTTT. As protein: CASSQDGLRGRNTIYF.

The V and J genes are TRBV27 and TRBJ2-2, with D hard to call. The CDR3 has 15 amino acids. V lost 7 bases and J 1 base, leaving 13 bases between the germline ends. From germline, CDR1 is MNHEY and CDR2 SMNVEV (reference sequence). DNA for the CDR3: TGTGCCAGCAAATGGGCCCCCCTGAACACCGGGGAGCTGTTTTTT. It translates to CASKWAPLNTGELFF.

This chain connects TRBV18 to TRBJ1-1; a possible D gene is TRBD1 (6 bases). The CDR3 sequence is 14 residues long. In germline, CDR1 is KGHSH, CDR2 LQKENI. Trimming removed 5 bases from V and 3 bases from J, with 13 bases in between. CDR3 bases: TGTGCCAGCTCATCAACGGACAGTTACACTGAAGCTTTCTTT. Encoded protein: CASSSTDSYTEAFF.

The chain links TRBV4-1 to TRBJ1-5; 10 bases agree with TRBD1. Trimming removed 1 base from V and 11 bases from J; junction bases left unmatched: 11. Germline lookup yields CDR1 MGHRA and CDR2 YSYEKL. The CDR3 extends over 16 amino acids. The CDR3 sequence: CASSQVGKRQGAAQHF. CDR3 bases: TGCGCCAGCAGCCAAGTCGGGAAAAGACAGGGGGCAGCCCAGCATTTT.

This clone was counted between two and nine times. This chain joins TRBV18 and TRBJ1-2; TRBD1 matches at 8 bases. The V and J ends lost 0 bases and 6 bases, in that order; junction bases with no gene match: 12. CDR3 length equals 17 residues. Germline CDR1 is KGHSH and CDR2 is LQKENI. CDR3 residues: CASSPPGVYLTGDGYTF. The CDR3 DNA is TGTGCCAGCTCACCACCAGGGGTATATTTGACAGGGGATGGCTACACCTTC.

This chain connects TRBV11-3 to TRBJ2-2; possible D gene TRBD2, 6 bases. In germline, CDR1 is SGHNT, CDR2 YENEEA. This CDR3 comprises 15 residues. V shed 3 bases and J shed 2 bases, with 10 bases lying between them. In DNA, the CDR3 is TGTGCCAGCAGCTTCGGTGCGGGAAACACCGGGGAGCTGTTTTTT. This translates into CASSFGAGNTGELFF.

This chain links TRBV7-3 with TRBJ2-1; perhaps TRBD2 as D (6 bases). Germline loops: CDR1 SGHTA, CDR2 FQGTGA. The CDR3 covers 13 residues. Trimming left V 2 bases short and J 7 bases short, with 9 bases between. CDR3 loop: CASSLPGANEQFF. CDR3 bases: TGTGCCAGCAGCTTACCGGGAGCGAATGAGCAGTTCTTC.

The V and J genes are TRBV7-2 and TRBJ2-2; the match to TRBD2 covers 8 bases. V was clipped by 5 bases and J by 7 bases; unmatched bases: 9. Germline V gives CDR1 SGHTA, CDR2 FQGNSA. This CDR3 region has 15 residues. CDR3 DNA sequence: TGTGCCAGCAGCACCTACAGCGGGAGTGGCGGGGAGCTGTTTTTT. It codes for CASSTYSGSGGELFF.

The chain links TRBV27 to TRBJ1-5; 7 nucleotides match TRBD1. This CDR3 is 16 amino acids long. J gave up 2 bases and V 0 bases, and 4 bases lay outside the gene matches. The germline CDR1 and CDR2 sequences are MNHEY and SMNVEV (reference sequence). This chain's CDR3 is CASSLSGGEGNQPQHF. For the CDR3, the DNA is TGTGCCAGCAGTTTATCAGGGGGCGAGGGCAATCAGCCCCAGCATTTT.

The V gene is TRBV9, the J gene TRBJ2-7; 8 bases agree with TRBD1. V was clipped by 4 bases and J by 2 bases; unmatched bases: 11. This CDR3 comprises 16 residues. Germline CDR1 reads SGDLS; CDR2 reads YYNGEE. The CDR3 DNA sequence: TGTGCCAGCAGCCTCCACCCCGGGACAGGTACCTACGAGCAGTACTTC. Protein product: CASSLHPGTGTYEQYF.

The chain uses TRBV6-2 or TRBV6-3 and TRBJ2-3; 7 nucleotides line up with TRBD2. V trimming: 5 bases; J trimming: 2 bases; junction bases outside the gene matches: 10. The CDR3 covers 16 residues. Germline V gene lookup returns CDR1 MNHEY and CDR2 SVGEGT. In nucleotides, the CDR3 is TGTGCCAGCAGTACCCCAGCGGGAACGGCCACAGATACGCAGTATTTT. This codes for CASSTPAGTATDTQYF.

This chain links TRBV5-6 with TRBJ1-2; 10 nucleotides match TRBD1. The germline gives CDR1 SGHDT, CDR2 YYEEEE. V gave up 4 bases and J gave up 1 base; unmatched junction bases: 10. The CDR3 contains 17 residues. The CDR3 DNA reads as TGTGCCAGCAGCCCCCCGCCGGGACAGGGGCTTAACTATGGCTACACCTTC. Its translation: CASSPPPGQGLNYGYTF.

The chain has TRBV5-5 and TRBJ1-2; D not certain. Germline CDR1 SGHKS, CDR2 YYEKEE (reference sequence). This CDR3 comprises 13 residues. The ends were cut back, 5 bases at V and 7 bases at J, with 15 bases in the middle. CDR3 DNA: TGTGCCAGCAGAGTGGACTTGAATGGTGGCTACACCTTC. Translated, it gives CASRVDLNGGYTF.

The CDR3 here is CASSLGTGELFF. CDR3 DNA: TGTGCCAGCAGTCTAGGCACCGGGGAGCTGTTTTTT. The chain has TRBV27 and TRBJ2-2; D uncertain. Per the germline V gene, CDR1 is MNHEY and CDR2 is SMNVEV (reference sequence). The CDR3 consists of 12 residues. The V and J ends lost 5 bases and 4 bases respectively, with 5 bases between them.

The chain is built from TRBV7-9 and TRBJ1-3; 7 nucleotides match TRBD1. The length of the CDR3 is 12 residues. Per germline, CDR1 SEHNR and CDR2 FQNEAQ (reference sequence). Unmatched junction bases numbered 2, after V lost 5 bases and J lost 7 bases. CDR3 in amino acids: CASSQQGNTIYF. In DNA, the CDR3 is TGTGCCAGCAGCCAACAGGGGAACACCATATATTTT. Based on the CDR3 plus reference TRBV7-9 and TRBJ1-3, the full variable domain is DTGVSQNPRHKITKRGQNVTFRCDPISEHNRLYWYRQTLGQGPEFLTYFQNEAQLEKSRLLSDRFSAERPKGSFSTLEIQRTEQGDSAMYLCASSQQGNTIYFGEGSWLTVV.

The V call is TRBV20-1, the J call TRBJ2-7; D not certain. The V end lost 6 bases, the J end lost 7 bases, and 10 bases lay between the germline ends. The germline V gene has CDR1 DFQATT and CDR2 SNEGSKA (reference sequence). This CDR3 has 10 residues. The CDR3 loop reads CSAFSSEQYF. CDR3 sequence (DNA): TGCAGTGCCTTTAGCAGTGAGCAGTACTTC.

The gene calls are TRBV7-9 and TRBJ1-1; weak D call: TRBD1 (6 bases). CDR1 and CDR2 (germline): SEHNR, FQNEAQ (reference sequence). CDR3 size: 15 residues. Between the trimmed V and J ends, which lost 5 bases and 10 bases, there was a span of 23 bases. CDR3 in DNA: TGTGCCAGCAGCCCAATAGTAGGAGGGGGGGAAGGAGCTTTCTTT. This translates into CASSPIVGGGEGAFF.

This clone appeared once. The chain joins TRBV27 to TRBJ1-5; 9 bases match TRBD1. The V gene end was trimmed by 5 bases and the J gene end by 4 bases; junction bases not matched to a gene: 6. Germline V gene data show CDR1 as MNHEY and CDR2 as SMNVEV (reference sequence). The length of the CDR3 is 15 residues. CDR3 nucleotides: TGTGCCAGCAGTCTTGGGACAGGGAAGAATCAGCCCCAGCATTTT. The encoded protein is CASSLGTGKNQPQHF.

The chain joins TRBV12-3 or TRBV12-4 to TRBJ2-3, with 8 nucleotides matching TRBD2. The CDR3 covers 12 residues. The J segment lost 8 bases and the V segment lost 5 bases, leaving 3 bases of the junction unmatched. The CDR3 loop is CASSQAGGTQYF. For the CDR3, the DNA is TGTGCCAGCAGTCAGGCGGGGGGTACGCAGTATTTT.

DNA of the CDR3: TGTGCCTGGAGTGCAACAGGGTCCAACTATGGCTACACCTTC. It yields the protein CAWSATGSNYGYTF. V gene TRBV30 combines with J gene TRBJ1-2; perhaps TRBD1 as D (6 bases). The germline V gene encodes CDR1 GTSNPN and CDR2 SVGIG (reference sequence). The CDR3 has 14 residues. Deletions cut 1 base from V and 2 bases from J, with 11 bases between.

The J gene is TRBJ1-3, the V gene TRBV3-1 (or the pseudogene TRBV3-2); unclear D gene. CDR1 and CDR2 (germline): LGHDT, YNNKEL (reference sequence). This CDR3 is built from 16 residues. Trimming shortened V by 3 bases and J by 0 bases, and 12 bases separated the two germline ends. The CDR3 loop reads CASSHMGRGSGNTIYF. CDR3 nucleotide sequence: TGTGCCAGCAGCCACATGGGCCGGGGCTCTGGAAACACCATATATTTT.

This clone was found a few times. This CDR3 is also generated by other DNA sequences in the sample. The CDR3 nucleotides read TGTGCCAGCAGCCAAGATTTGGGCCTCACAGATACGCAGTATTTT. Residues: CASSQDLGLTDTQYF. This chain connects TRBV14 to TRBJ2-3, with D hard to call. The CDR3 covers 15 residues. With 0 bases removed from V and 2 bases from J, the gap between germline ends came to 9 bases. Germline V gene sequence: CDR1 SGHDN, CDR2 FVKESK.

The chain is built from TRBV5-8 and TRBJ1-1, with 7 bases lining up with TRBD1. The CDR3 is 17 residues long. CDR1 is SGHTS and CDR2 is YDEGEE in the germline V gene. Trimming removed 4 bases from V and 1 base from J; junction bases left unmatched: 13. The CDR3 sequence is CASSPTGDSLGNTEAFF. The CDR3 region has the DNA TGTGCCAGCAGCCCTACAGGGGACTCACTTGGGAACACTGAAGCTTTCTTT.

The rearrangement uses TRBV6-5 and TRBJ1-4; TRBD1 agrees at 9 bases. J was trimmed by 8 bases and V by 6 bases; bases with no gene match: 7. The CDR3 contains 14 residues. From germline, CDR1 is MNHEY and CDR2 SVGAGI. The CDR3 DNA is TGTGCCAGCAGCTCCGGGACAGGGAGGGAAAAACTGTTTTTT. Translation gives CASSSGTGREKLFF.

V is TRBV24-1 and J is TRBJ2-1; no clear D. The CDR3 has 11 residues. V was clipped by 8 bases and J by 4 bases, with 5 bases between them. Germline V lookup: CDR1 KGHDR, CDR2 SFDVKD. CDR3 in amino acids: CATKEYNEQFF. CDR3 DNA sequence: TGTGCCACCAAGGAGTACAATGAGCAGTTCTTC.

The chain joins TRBV9 to TRBJ2-7, with 8 positions matching TRBD1. CDR3 length: 14 amino acids. Germline trimming cut 3 bases from V and 6 bases from J; bases unmatched to any gene: 8. Germline CDR1 is SGDLS and CDR2 is YYNGEE. This chain's CDR3 is CASSARDRGREQYF. In nucleotides, the CDR3 is TGTGCCAGCAGCGCCCGTGACAGGGGTCGCGAGCAGTACTTC.

The chain couples TRBV9 to TRBJ1-2; perhaps TRBD1 as D (6 bases). With 3 bases removed from V and 0 bases from J, the gap between germline ends came to 15 bases. The CDR3 sequence is 16 residues long. Germline V gives CDR1 SGDLS, CDR2 YYNGEE. CDR3 in amino acids: CASSETGTPSNYGYTF. The CDR3, as DNA: TGTGCCAGCAGCGAGACCGGGACACCTTCTAACTATGGCTACACCTTC.